This T cell receptor beta chain derives from a study of cytomegalovirus exposure and HLA in healthy donors. Notes on the study in general: Apart from CMV serostatus, no immune exposure information was available. TCR sequences were mostly rare, though some public TCRs occurred in many donors. There were 150 to 200 TCR beta chains listed as cytomegalovirus-associated.

This clone was seen a single time. Its antigen is not known. Trimming stripped 3 bases from V and 0 bases from J, with 9 bases between. The CDR3 spans 14 residues. CDR1 and CDR2 from the germline V gene are LNHDA and SQIVND (reference sequence). 13 Jbeta primers and 60 Vbeta primers were used for the PCR. TCRdb's table, derived via immunoSEQ multiplex PCR, lists solely in-frame clones and lacks some. The data hold about 130,000 clones, with roughly four fifths observed a single time. The clonotype originates from a woman aged 40 to 50 in good health and CMV-seropositive. The sequenced sample was PBMCs. This sequence joins TRBV19 and TRBJ2-7; D might be TRBD2 (5 bases). The CDR3 sequence is CASSMMGSSYEQYF. CDR3 in DNA: TGTGCCAGTAGTATGATGGGGAGCTCCTACGAGCAGTACTTC.